This is a list of T cell receptor beta chains from one sample in a study of PD-1 blockade in classical Hodgkin lymphoma. Assay used: immunoSEQ multiplex PCR; TCRdb lists only in-frame clones, some missing. The sample lists approximately 100,000 clones; 80% to 90% were seen once. The sample here was peripheral blood mononuclear cells (PBMCs), taken before the second cycle of nivolumab. These TCRs come from a human donor with classical Hodgkin lymphoma. CDR3s include the opening cysteine and the closing phenylalanine or tryptophan. The D gene is left open where the match is weak. Clone size is not always given. Where it is, it says once, few, many or a class for expanded clones.

D: -
size: once
J: TRBJ1-2
V: TRBV29-1
DNA: TGCAGCGTTCATTTTAGCTATGGCTACACCTTC
CDR3: CSVHFSYGYTF

D: TRBD1
size: -
J: TRBJ1-2
V: TRBV28
DNA: TGTGCCAGCAGTCTACCTCTAGGAGGGGGCCCCTCTAACTATGGCTACACCTTC
CDR3: CASSLPLGGGPSNYGYTF

D: TRBD2
size: -
J: TRBJ2-4
V: TRBV7-2
DNA: TGTGCCAGCAGCTTACTCCCACTGACTTACGGGGGGGAAAACATTCAGTACTTC
CDR3: CASSLLPLTYGGENIQYF

D: TRBD1
size: -
J: TRBJ2-5
V: TRBV6-1
DNA: TGTGCCAGCAGCCCCGGGACAGAGTACCAAGAGACCCAGTACTTC
CDR3: CASSPGTEYQETQYF

D: -
size: -
J: TRBJ1-1
V: TRBV19
DNA: TGTGCCAGTAGTATTGGAGGGTTGGACACTGAAGCTTTCTTT
CDR3: CASSIGGLDTEAFF

D: -
size: -
J: TRBJ2-4
V: TRBV27
DNA: TGTGCCAGCAGTGTAACGGGACTCTATAACATTCAGTACTTC
CDR3: CASSVTGLYNIQYF

D: TRBD2
size: -
J: TRBJ2-1
V: TRBV30
DNA: TGTGCCTGGAGGGGAGGTAGCGGGGGGGTCTCCGTAGTTGAGCAGTTCTTC
CDR3: CAWRGGSGGVSVVEQFF

D: -
size: -
J: TRBJ2-2
V: TRBV9
DNA: TGTGCCAGCAGCGGCGGAGCTTGGGGGGCCGGGGAGCTGTTTTTT
CDR3: CASSGGAWGAGELFF

D: -
size: -
J: TRBJ1-2
V: TRBV6-5
DNA: TGTGCCAGCAGTTCCCGATCCGGGGGCCTGAACTATGGCTACACCTTC
CDR3: CASSSRSGGLNYGYTF

D: -
size: -
J: TRBJ1-1
V: TRBV18
DNA: TGTGCCAGCTCACCTCGACAGGTAGGCAACACTGAAGCTTTCTTT
CDR3: CASSPRQVGNTEAFF

D: -
size: -
J: TRBJ2-2
V: TRBV13
DNA: TGTGCCAGCAGCTTAGGCGAGGGTACCGGGGAGCTGTTTTTT
CDR3: CASSLGEGTGELFF

D: -
size: many
J: TRBJ1-2
V: TRBV12-2
DNA: TGTGCAAGTCGCTCGCCCACCGACAGGGAAGACGATGGCTACACCTTC
CDR3: CASRSPTDREDDGYTF

D: -
size: few
J: TRBJ1-5
V: TRBV4-3
DNA: TGCGCCAGCAGCCAAGATATAGGTCAGCCCCAGCATTTT
CDR3: CASSQDIGQPQHF

D: TRBD1
size: -
J: TRBJ1-5
V: TRBV30
DNA: TGTGCCTGGGATCTGTCAGGGGGTATCGGTCAGCCCCAGCATTTT
CDR3: CAWDLSGGIGQPQHF

D: TRBD2
size: -
J: TRBJ2-5
V: TRBV7-2
DNA: TGTGCCAGCAGCTGGGAACGGCGGGCCGGGACTAGGGGTGAGACCCAGTACTTC
CDR3: CASSWERRAGTRGETQYF

D: -
size: -
J: TRBJ1-1
V: TRBV19
DNA: TGTGCCAGTAGTATTTTTCACAGTTTGAACACTGAAGCTTTCTTT
CDR3: CASSIFHSLNTEAFF

D: TRBD1
size: -
J: TRBJ2-6
V: TRBV7-2
DNA: TGTGCCAGCAGACTCGACAGGGGGCCTGGGGCCAACGTCCTGACTTTC
CDR3: CASRLDRGPGANVLTF

D: TRBD1
size: -
J: TRBJ1-2
V: TRBV30
DNA: TGTGCCGGCCGGGACAGCAAATATGGCTACACCTTC
CDR3: CAGRDSKYGYTF

D: -
size: once
J: TRBJ2-1
V: TRBV28
DNA: TGTGCCAGCAGCTCGAGCAGTTTCTTGAGCTCCTACAATGAGCAGTTCTTC
CDR3: CASSSSSFLSSYNEQFF

D: -
size: -
J: TRBJ2-3
V: TRBV6-6
DNA: TGTGCCAGCAGTTCCCTAGGGTTCCCAGATACGCAGTATTTT
CDR3: CASSSLGFPDTQYF

D: TRBD2
size: -
J: TRBJ2-1
V: TRBV7-9
DNA: TGTGCCAGCAGCCCAGGCCCGGGACTACTCTACAATGAGCAGTTCTTC
CDR3: CASSPGPGLLYNEQFF

D: -
size: few
J: TRBJ1-1
V: TRBV27
DNA: TGTGCCAGCAGTTCGCCGGCTGAAGCTTTCTTT
CDR3: CASSSPAEAFF

D: -
size: -
J: TRBJ2-3
V: TRBV18
DNA: TGTGCCAGCTCACCTTGGGACGATAGCACAGATACGCAGTATTTT
CDR3: CASSPWDDSTDTQYF

D: TRBD2
size: -
J: TRBJ2-7
V: TRBV10-2
DNA: TGCGCCAGCACAGGCGGGGGGACCTACGAGCAGTACTTC
CDR3: CASTGGGTYEQYF

D: -
size: -
J: TRBJ1-1
V: TRBV5-4
DNA: TGTGCCAGCAGTTCTCTAGGGTTTGAAGCTTTCTTT
CDR3: CASSSLGFEAFF

D: TRBD2
size: -
J: TRBJ2-7
V: TRBV2
DNA: TGTGCCAGCAGTGCTCAGCGGGGGAGCTCCTACGAGCAGTACTTC
CDR3: CASSAQRGSSYEQYF

D: -
size: -
J: TRBJ1-4
V: TRBV6-6
DNA: TGTGCCAGCAGTTACTCGATAGTGGGGGAAAAACTGTTTTTT
CDR3: CASSYSIVGEKLFF

D: -
size: -
J: TRBJ1-5
V: TRBV2
DNA: TGTGCCAGCAGTGAACGCGGGGCTCAGCCCCAGCATTTT
CDR3: CASSERGAQPQHF

D: TRBD1
size: -
J: TRBJ2-7
V: TRBV11-2
DNA: TGTGCCAGCAGCCTATTCCGGGACAGCCCCTACGAGCAGTACTTC
CDR3: CASSLFRDSPYEQYF

D: TRBD1
size: -
J: TRBJ1-2
V: TRBV27
DNA: TGTGCCAGCAGTTTATCCACAGGGGGTACGAACTATGGCTACACCTTC
CDR3: CASSLSTGGTNYGYTF

D: -
size: -
J: TRBJ2-3
V: TRBV4-1
DNA: TGCGCCAGCAGCCAAGTTGGTGTCGAGGTCACAGATACGCAGTATTTT
CDR3: CASSQVGVEVTDTQYF

D: -
size: -
J: TRBJ2-7
V: TRBV6-1
DNA: TGTGCCAGCATGACTTTCTCCTACGAGCAGTACTTC
CDR3: CASMTFSYEQYF

D: -
size: few
J: TRBJ1-1
V: TRBV18
DNA: TGTGCCAGCTCATCCGGGATTTACACTGAAGCTTTCTTT
CDR3: CASSSGIYTEAFF

D: -
size: -
J: TRBJ1-6
V: TRBV14
DNA: TGTGCCAGCAGCCAAGTGGGCAGACAACGGCATTCACCCCTCCACTTT
CDR3: CASSQVGRQRHSPLHF

D: -
size: once
J: TRBJ1-4
V: TRBV6-1
DNA: TGTGCCAGCAGTGAAGCGGGCAGGGGTCGCGAAAAACTGTTTTTT
CDR3: CASSEAGRGREKLFF

D: TRBD1
size: -
J: TRBJ1-6
V: TRBV15
DNA: TGTGCCACCAGCAGGGGACAGTTCTATAATTCACCCCTCCACTTT
CDR3: CATSRGQFYNSPLHF

D: -
size: -
J: TRBJ1-1
V: TRBV9
DNA: TGTGCCAGCGGCCGCCAGAACACTGAAGCTTTCTTT
CDR3: CASGRQNTEAFF

D: -
size: -
J: TRBJ2-3
V: TRBV27
DNA: TGTGCCAGCAGTCTAAGGATGTGGGATACGCAGTATTTT
CDR3: CASSLRMWDTQYF

D: -
size: -
J: TRBJ2-4
V: TRBV7-9
DNA: TGTGCCAGCAGCTTAAGTCAGGGCTTCCACTTC
CDR3: CASSLSQGFHF

D: -
size: once
J: TRBJ1-1
V: TRBV13
DNA: TGTGCCAGCAGCCCGACCCGACAAGGGACCAACACTGAAGCTTTCTTT
CDR3: CASSPTRQGTNTEAFF

D: TRBD1
size: -
J: TRBJ2-7
V: TRBV27
DNA: TGTGCCAGCAGTCTGACAGGGGGCGGCGAGCAGTACTTC
CDR3: CASSLTGGGEQYF

D: TRBD1
size: large
J: TRBJ1-2
V: TRBV7-7
DNA: TGTGCCAGCAGCCTTAACGGGACAGCCTATGGCTACACCTTC
CDR3: CASSLNGTAYGYTF

D: -
size: -
J: TRBJ1-2
V: TRBV5-1
DNA: TGCGCCAGCAGCTTGGGTGGGGGGGCGAGCTATGGCTACACCTTC
CDR3: CASSLGGGASYGYTF

D: TRBD1
size: once
J: TRBJ1-5
V: TRBV30
DNA: TGTGCCTGGGGACAGGGCGGACAGCCCCAGCATTTT
CDR3: CAWGQGGQPQHF

D: -
size: once
J: TRBJ2-3
V: TRBV9
DNA: TGTGCCAGCAGCGGTACAGGGTCGACAGATACGCAGTATTTT
CDR3: CASSGTGSTDTQYF

D: -
size: -
J: TRBJ1-4
V: TRBV9
DNA: TGTGCCAGCAGCGTAGGAGACAGGAATGAAAAACTGTTTTTT
CDR3: CASSVGDRNEKLFF

D: -
size: -
J: TRBJ1-2
V: TRBV6-5
DNA: TGTGCCAGCAGTTACTCATCAGGGAACTATGGCTACACCTTC
CDR3: CASSYSSGNYGYTF

D: -
size: -
J: TRBJ2-3
V: TRBV2
DNA: TGTGCCAGCAGTCCAATGGGCCTGGTGTTCGACTCAGATACGCAGTATTTT
CDR3: CASSPMGLVFDSDTQYF

D: TRBD2
size: -
J: TRBJ2-3
V: TRBV9
DNA: TGTGCCAGCAGCGTAGGCCTAGCGGGGGGGTCAACACTAAGCACAGATACGCAGTATTTT
CDR3: CASSVGLAGGSTLSTDTQYF

D: TRBD1
size: -
J: TRBJ1-2
V: TRBV4-2
DNA: TGTGCCAGCAGCCAACCGTGGGACAGGGGGCAAGTTAAGGGCTACACCTTC
CDR3: CASSQPWDRGQVKGYTF

D: TRBD1
size: medium-sized
J: TRBJ1-1
V: TRBV28
DNA: TGTGCCAGCAGACCAATTGCCGGGACAGGGGGCACTGAAGCTTTCTTT
CDR3: CASRPIAGTGGTEAFF

D: -
size: -
J: TRBJ2-3
V: TRBV7-9
DNA: TGTGCCGGCTCCTTCGCGAGGACGGGACCTAGCACAGATACGCAGTATTTT
CDR3: CAGSFARTGPSTDTQYF